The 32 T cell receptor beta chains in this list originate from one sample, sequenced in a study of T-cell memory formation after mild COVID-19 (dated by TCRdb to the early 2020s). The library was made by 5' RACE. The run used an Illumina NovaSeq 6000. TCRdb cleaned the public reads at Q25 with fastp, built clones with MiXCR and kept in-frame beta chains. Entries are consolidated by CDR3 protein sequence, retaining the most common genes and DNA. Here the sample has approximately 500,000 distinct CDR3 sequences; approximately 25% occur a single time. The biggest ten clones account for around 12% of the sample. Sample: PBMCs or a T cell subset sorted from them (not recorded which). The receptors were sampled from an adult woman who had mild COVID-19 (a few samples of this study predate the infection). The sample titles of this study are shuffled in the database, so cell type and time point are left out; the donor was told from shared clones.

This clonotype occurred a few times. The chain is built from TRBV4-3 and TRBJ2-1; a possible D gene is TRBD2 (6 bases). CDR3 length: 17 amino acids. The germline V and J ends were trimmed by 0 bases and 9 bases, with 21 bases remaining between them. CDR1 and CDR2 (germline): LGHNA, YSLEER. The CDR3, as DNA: TGCGCCAGCAGCCAAGATGGGACGGGAGTGGTATATACTGAGCAGTTCTTC. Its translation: CASSQDGTGVVYTEQFF.

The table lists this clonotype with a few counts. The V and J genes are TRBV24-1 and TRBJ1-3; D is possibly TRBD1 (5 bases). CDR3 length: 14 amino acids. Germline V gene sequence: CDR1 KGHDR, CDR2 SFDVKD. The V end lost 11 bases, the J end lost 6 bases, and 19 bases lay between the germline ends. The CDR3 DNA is TGTGCCATCTCCCTTGGGGACCAAGAAAACACCATATATTTT. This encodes CAISLGDQENTIYF.

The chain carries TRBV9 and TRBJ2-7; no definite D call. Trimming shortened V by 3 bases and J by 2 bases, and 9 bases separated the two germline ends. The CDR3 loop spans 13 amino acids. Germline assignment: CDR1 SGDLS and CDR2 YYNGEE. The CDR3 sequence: CASSEGPTYEQYF. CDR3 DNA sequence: TGTGCCAGCAGCGAAGGGCCTACCTACGAGCAGTACTTC.

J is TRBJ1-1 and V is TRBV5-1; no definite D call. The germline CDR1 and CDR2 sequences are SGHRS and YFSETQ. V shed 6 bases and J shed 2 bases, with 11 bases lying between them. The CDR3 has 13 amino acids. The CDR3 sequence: CASMGRPNTEAFF. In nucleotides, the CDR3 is TGCGCCAGCATGGGGAGACCTAACACTGAAGCTTTCTTT.

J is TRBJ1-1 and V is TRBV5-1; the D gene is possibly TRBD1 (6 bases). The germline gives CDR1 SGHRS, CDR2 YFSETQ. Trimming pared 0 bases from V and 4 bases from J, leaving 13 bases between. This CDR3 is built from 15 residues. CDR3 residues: CASSLDGQGPTEAFF. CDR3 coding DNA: TGCGCCAGCAGCTTGGATGGGCAGGGGCCCACTGAAGCTTTCTTT.

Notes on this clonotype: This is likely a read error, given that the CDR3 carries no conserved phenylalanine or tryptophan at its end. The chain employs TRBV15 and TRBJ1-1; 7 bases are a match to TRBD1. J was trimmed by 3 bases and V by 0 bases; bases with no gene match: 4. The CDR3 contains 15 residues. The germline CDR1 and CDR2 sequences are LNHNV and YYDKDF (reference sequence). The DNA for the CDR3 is TGTGCCACCAGCAGAGAGGACAGGACTTACACTGAAGCTTTCTAT. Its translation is CATSREDRTYTEAFY.

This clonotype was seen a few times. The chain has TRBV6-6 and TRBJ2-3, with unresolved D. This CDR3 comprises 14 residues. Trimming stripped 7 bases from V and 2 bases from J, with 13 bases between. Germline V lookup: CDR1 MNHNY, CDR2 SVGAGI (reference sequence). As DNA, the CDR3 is TGTGCCAGCACTATGACAAGTTTCACAGATACGCAGTATTTT. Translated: CASTMTSFTDTQYF.

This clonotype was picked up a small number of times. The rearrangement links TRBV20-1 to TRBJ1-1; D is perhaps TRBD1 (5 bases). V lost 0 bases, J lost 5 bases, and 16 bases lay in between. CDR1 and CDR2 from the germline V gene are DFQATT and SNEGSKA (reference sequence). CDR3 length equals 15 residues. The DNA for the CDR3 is TGCAGTGCTAGAGATCGTATAGGTCGGGGGACTGAAGCTTTCTTT. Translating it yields CSARDRIGRGTEAFF.

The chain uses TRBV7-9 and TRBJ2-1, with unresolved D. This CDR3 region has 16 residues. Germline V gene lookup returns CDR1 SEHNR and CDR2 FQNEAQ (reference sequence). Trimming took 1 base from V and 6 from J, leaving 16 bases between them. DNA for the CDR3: TGTGCCAGCAGCTTAGTTGGGGAAACCCCTTCCAATGAGCAGTTCTTC. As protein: CASSLVGETPSNEQFF. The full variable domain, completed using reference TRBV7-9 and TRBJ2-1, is DTGVSQNPRHKITKRGQNVTFRCDPISEHNRLYWYRQTLGQGPEFLTYFQNEAQLEKSRLLSDRFSAERPKGSFSTLEIQRTEQGDSAMYLCASSLVGETPSNEQFFGPGTRLTVL.

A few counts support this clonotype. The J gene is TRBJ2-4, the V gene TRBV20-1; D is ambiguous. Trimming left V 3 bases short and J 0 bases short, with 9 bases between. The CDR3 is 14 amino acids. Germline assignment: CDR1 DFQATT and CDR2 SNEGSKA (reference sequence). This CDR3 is CSASRELAKNIQYF. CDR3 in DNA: TGCAGTGCTAGTAGAGAATTAGCCAAAAACATTCAGTACTTC.

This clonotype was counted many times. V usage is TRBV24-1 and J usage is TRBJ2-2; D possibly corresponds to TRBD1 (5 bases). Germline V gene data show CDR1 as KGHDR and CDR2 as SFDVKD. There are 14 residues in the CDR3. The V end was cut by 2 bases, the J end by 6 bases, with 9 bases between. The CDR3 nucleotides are TGTGCCACCAGTGATTCCAGGGTATCCGGGGAGCTGTTTTTT. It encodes CATSDSRVSGELFF.

The CDR3 sequence: CASSHDRGLSEQYF. As DNA, the CDR3 is TGTGCCAGCAGCCACGACAGGGGGCTGAGCGAGCAGTACTTC. V gene TRBV14 combines with J gene TRBJ2-7; 10 positions agree with TRBD1. With 3 bases clipped from V and 6 bases from J, the junction kept 5 bases outside the gene matches. The germline gives CDR1 SGHDN, CDR2 FVKESK. The CDR3 totals 14 residues.

The CDR3 protein is CSARDVRGGTGSPLHF. In DNA form, the CDR3 reads TGCAGTGCTAGAGATGTGAGGGGAGGTACAGGCTCACCCCTCCACTTT. The V and J genes are TRBV20-1 and TRBJ1-6, with D tentatively TRBD1 (5 bases). The CDR3 is 16 amino acids. Looked up from germline, CDR1 is DFQATT and CDR2 is SNEGSKA (reference sequence). Trimming shortened V by 0 bases and J by 10 bases, and 19 bases separated the two germline ends.

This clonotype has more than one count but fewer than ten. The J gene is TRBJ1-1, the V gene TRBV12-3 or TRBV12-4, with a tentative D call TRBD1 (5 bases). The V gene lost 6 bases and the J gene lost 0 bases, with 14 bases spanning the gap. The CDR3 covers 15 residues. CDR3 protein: CASSSGIGLNTEAFF. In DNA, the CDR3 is TGTGCCAGCAGCTCAGGGATCGGATTGAACACTGAAGCTTTCTTT.

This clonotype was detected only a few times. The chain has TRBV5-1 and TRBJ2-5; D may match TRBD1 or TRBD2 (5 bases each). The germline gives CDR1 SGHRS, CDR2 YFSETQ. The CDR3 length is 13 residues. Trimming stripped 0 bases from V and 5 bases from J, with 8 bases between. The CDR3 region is CASSLGDAETQYF. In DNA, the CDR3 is TGCGCCAGCAGCTTGGGGGACGCGGAGACCCAGTACTTC.

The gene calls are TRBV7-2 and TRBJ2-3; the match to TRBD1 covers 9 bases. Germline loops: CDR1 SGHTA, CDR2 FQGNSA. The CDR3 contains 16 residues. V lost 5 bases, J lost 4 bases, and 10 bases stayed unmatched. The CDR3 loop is CASSRNRGQVADTQYF. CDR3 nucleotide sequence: TGTGCCAGCAGCCGTAACAGGGGGCAAGTCGCAGATACGCAGTATTTT.

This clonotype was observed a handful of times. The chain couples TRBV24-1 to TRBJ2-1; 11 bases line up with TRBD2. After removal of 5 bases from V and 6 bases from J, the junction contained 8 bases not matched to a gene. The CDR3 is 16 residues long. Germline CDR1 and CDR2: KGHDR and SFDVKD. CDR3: CATSAVTSGKINEQFF. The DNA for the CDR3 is TGTGCCACCAGTGCTGTGACTAGCGGGAAGATCAATGAGCAGTTCTTC.

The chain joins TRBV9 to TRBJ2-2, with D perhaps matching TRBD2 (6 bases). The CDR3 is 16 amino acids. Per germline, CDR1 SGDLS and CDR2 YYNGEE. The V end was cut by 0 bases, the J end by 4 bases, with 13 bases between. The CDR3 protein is CASSVGGRFGTGELFF. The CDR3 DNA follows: TGTGCCAGCAGCGTAGGAGGGAGGTTTGGCACCGGGGAGCTGTTTTTT.

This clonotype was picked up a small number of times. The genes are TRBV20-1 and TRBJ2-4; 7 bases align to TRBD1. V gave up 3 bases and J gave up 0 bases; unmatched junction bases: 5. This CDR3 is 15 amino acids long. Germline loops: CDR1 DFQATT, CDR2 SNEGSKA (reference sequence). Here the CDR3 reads CSARKGQIAKNIQYF. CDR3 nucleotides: TGCAGTGCTAGGAAGGGACAGATAGCCAAAAACATTCAGTACTTC.

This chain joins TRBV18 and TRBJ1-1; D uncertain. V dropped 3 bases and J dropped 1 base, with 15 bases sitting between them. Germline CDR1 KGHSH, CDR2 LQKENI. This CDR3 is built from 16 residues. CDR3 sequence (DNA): TGTGCCAGCTCACCGACCCAAGGACGGACGAACACTGAAGCTTTCTTT. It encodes CASSPTQGRTNTEAFF.

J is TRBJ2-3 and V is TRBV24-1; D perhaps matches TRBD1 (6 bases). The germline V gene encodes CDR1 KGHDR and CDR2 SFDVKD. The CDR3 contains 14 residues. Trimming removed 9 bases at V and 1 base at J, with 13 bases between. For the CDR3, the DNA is TGTGCCACCCGACGGACAGAAGGCACAGATACGCAGTATTTT. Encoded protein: CATRRTEGTDTQYF.

CDR3 coding DNA: TGTGCCGGCCAGCGGAGCTCCTACAATGAGCAGTTCTTC. Residues: CAGQRSSYNEQFF. V is TRBV6-1 and J is TRBJ2-1, with D possibly TRBD2 on 5 matching bases. Trimming pared 11 bases from V and 0 bases from J, leaving 11 bases between. CDR1 and CDR2 from the germline V gene are MNHNS and SASEGT. This CDR3 comprises 13 residues.

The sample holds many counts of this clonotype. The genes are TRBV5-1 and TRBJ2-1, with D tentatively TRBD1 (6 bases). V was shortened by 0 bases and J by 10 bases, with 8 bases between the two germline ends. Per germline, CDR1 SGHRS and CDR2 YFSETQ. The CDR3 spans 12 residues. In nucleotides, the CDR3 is TGCGCCAGCAGCTTGGAGAGGGGGGAGCAGTTCTTC. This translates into CASSLERGEQFF.

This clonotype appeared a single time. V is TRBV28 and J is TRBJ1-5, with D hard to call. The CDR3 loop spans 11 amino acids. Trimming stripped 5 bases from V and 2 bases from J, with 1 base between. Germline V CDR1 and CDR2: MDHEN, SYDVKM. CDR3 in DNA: TGTGCCAGCAGTGGCAATCAGCCCCAGCATTTT. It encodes CASSGNQPQHF.

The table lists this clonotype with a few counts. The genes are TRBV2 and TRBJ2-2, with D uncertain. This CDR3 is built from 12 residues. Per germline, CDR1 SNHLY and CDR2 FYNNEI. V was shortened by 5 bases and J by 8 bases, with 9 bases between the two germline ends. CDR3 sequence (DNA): TGTGCCAGCAGTTGGGCCACTGGGGAGCTGTTTTTT. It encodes CASSWATGELFF.

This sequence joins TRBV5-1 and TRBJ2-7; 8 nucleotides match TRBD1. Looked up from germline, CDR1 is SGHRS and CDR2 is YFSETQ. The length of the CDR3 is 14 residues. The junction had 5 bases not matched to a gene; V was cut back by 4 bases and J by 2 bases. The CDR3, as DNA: TGCGCCAGCAGCGTGGGACAGGCGCCCTACGAGCAGTACTTC. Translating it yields CASSVGQAPYEQYF. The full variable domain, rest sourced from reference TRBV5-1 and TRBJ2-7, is KAGVTQTPRYLIKTRGQQVTLSCSPISGHRSVSWYQQTPGQGLQFLFEYFSETQRNKGNFPGRFSGRQFSNSRSEMNVSTLELGDSALYLCASSVGQAPYEQYFGPGTRLTVT.

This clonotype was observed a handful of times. CDR3 sequence: CSALGSDSYEQYF. The CDR3 DNA is TGCAGTGCCTTAGGGAGCGACTCCTACGAGCAGTACTTC. J is TRBJ2-7 and V is TRBV20-1, with a possible D match to TRBD2 (5 bases). The CDR3 covers 13 residues. V dropped 6 bases and J dropped 0 bases, with 12 bases sitting between them. Germline assignment: CDR1 DFQATT and CDR2 SNEGSKA (reference sequence).

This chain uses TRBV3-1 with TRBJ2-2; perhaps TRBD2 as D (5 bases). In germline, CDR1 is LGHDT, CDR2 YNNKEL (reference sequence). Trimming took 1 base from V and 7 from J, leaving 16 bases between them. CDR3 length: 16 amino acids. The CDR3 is CASSQVPIGLNGELFF. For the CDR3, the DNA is TGTGCCAGCAGCCAAGTACCGATCGGACTCAACGGGGAGCTGTTTTTT.

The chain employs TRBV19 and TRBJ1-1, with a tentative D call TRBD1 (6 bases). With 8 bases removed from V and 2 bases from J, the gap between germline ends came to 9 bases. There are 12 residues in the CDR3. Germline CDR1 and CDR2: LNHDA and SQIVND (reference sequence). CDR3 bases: TGTGCCAGTCGCAGGGGAAACACTGAAGCTTTCTTT. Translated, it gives CASRRGNTEAFF.

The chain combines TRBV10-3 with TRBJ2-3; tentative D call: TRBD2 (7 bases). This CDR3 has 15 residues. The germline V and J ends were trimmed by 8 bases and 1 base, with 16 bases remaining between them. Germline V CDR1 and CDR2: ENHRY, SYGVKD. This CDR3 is CAIAASGGRTDTQYF. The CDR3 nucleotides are TGTGCCATCGCCGCGTCCGGGGGGCGCACAGATACGCAGTATTTT.

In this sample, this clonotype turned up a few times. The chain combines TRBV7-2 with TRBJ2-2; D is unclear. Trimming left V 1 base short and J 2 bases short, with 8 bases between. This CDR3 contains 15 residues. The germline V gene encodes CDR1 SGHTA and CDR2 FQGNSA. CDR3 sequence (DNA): TGTGCCAGCAGCTTAGGATACGGAAACACCGGGGAGCTGTTTTTT. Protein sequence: CASSLGYGNTGELFF.

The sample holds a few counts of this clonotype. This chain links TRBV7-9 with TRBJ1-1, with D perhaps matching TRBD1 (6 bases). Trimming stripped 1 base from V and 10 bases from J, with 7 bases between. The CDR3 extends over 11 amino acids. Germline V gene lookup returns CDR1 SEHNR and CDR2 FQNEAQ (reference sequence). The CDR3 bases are TGTGCCAGCAGCTTAGAGACAGGAGCTTTCTTT. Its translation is CASSLETGAFF. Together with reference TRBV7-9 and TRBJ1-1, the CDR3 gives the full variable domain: DTGVSQNPRHKITKRGQNVTFRCDPISEHNRLYWYRQTLGQGPEFLTYFQNEAQLEKSRLLSDRFSAERPKGSFSTLEIQRTEQGDSAMYLCASSLETGAFFGQGTRLTVV.